The present entry profiles one T cell receptor (beta chain) with its context. This CDR3 contains 13 residues. V shed 5 bases and J shed 10 bases, with 12 bases lying between them. The germline CDR1 and CDR2 sequences are SEHNR and FQNEAQ (reference sequence). The protocol was immunoSEQ multiplex PCR, while the TCRdb copy is restricted to in-frame clones and leaves out a portion. The sample lists 90,000 to 150,000 clones, around three quarters seen once, with about 4% in the top ten. This sample was taken from a study of blood T cell repertoires in COVID-19. Study information: Specimens from acute and convalescent COVID-19 originated in the United States, Italy and Spain. Sources were T cells, B-cell-depleted T cells, or PBMCs; the material itself was cDNA or gDNA.

The sequence came from a woman at least 80 years old with acute or convalescent COVID-19. The J gene is TRBJ1-6, the V gene TRBV7-9, with a weak D call TRBD1 (5 bases). The sequencing sample was made of peripheral blood. The CDR3 DNA sequence: TGTGCCAGCAGCGCAGGGTCCCACTCACCCCTCCACTTT. It translates to CASSAGSHSPLHF.